This TCR beta chain was retrieved from a study of T cells after yellow fever vaccination. Whole-study results and caveats: For sorted memory subsets on day 0, almost all vaccine-responding clonotypes were undetectable.

This clonotype was seen at least ten times. TCRdb re-analysed the 5' RACE reads in MiXCR, keeping a single row per CDR3 protein. The sample yields tens of thousands of distinct CDR3 sequences, less than 5.5% seen once. The CDR3 covers 12 residues. Per germline, CDR1 SNHLY and CDR2 FYNNEI. This chain uses TRBV2 with TRBJ2-5, with 7 bases fitting TRBD2. The sequenced sample was PBMCs, either bulk or a sorted T-cell subset (CD4+, CD8+, memory, or dextramer-sorted; not recorded which), obtained about 41 days after the first yellow fever vaccination. The receptor comes from a man between 18 and 35 years old who received the YFV17D yellow fever vaccine. CDR3 bases: TGTGCGGGAGGGAAGGCCCAAGAGACCCAGTACTTC. Translation gives CAGGKAQETQYF.